This T cell receptor beta chain was observed in a study of sequential checkpoint blockade in melanoma. Described treatment: randomized to nivolumab then ipilimumab (arm A) or the reverse (arm B). TCRdb keeps only in-frame clones here, not all; method: immunoSEQ multiplex PCR. Here the sample spans about 11,000 clones, nearly 80% being singletons. CDR3 length equals 10 residues. Germline assignment: CDR1 MNHNS and CDR2 SASEGT. V gave up 7 bases and J gave up 6 bases, with 7 bases separating them. This material consisted of CD8+ T cells sorted from blood (inferred from file names), taken from a patient given nivolumab and ipilimumab in sequence. This chain joins TRBV6-1 and TRBJ2-7; no definite D call. This TCR came from a human donor with melanoma. The CDR3 sequence: CASKYSEQYF. The CDR3 coding sequence is TGTGCCAGCAAATATTCCGAGCAGTACTTC.